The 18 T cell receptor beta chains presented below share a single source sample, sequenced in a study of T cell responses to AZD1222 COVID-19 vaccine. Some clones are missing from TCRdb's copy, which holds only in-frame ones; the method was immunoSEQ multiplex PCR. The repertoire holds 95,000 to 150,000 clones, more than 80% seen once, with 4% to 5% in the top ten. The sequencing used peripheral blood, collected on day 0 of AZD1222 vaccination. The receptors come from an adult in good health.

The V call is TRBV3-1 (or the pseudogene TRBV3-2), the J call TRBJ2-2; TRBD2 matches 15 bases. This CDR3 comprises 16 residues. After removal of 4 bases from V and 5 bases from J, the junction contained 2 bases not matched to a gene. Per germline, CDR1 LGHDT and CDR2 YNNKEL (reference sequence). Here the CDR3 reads CASSRGLAGGTGELFF. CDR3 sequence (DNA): TGTGCCAGCAGCCGTGGACTAGCGGGAGGGACCGGGGAGCTGTTTTTT.

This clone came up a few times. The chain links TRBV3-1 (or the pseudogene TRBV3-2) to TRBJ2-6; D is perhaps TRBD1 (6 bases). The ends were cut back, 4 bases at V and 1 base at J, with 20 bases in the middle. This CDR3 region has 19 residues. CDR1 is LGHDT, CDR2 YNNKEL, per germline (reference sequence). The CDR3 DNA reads TGTGCCAGCAGCCTCCAGACACCGGGACACACATCTGGGGCCAACGTCCTGACTTTC. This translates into CASSLQTPGHTSGANVLTF.

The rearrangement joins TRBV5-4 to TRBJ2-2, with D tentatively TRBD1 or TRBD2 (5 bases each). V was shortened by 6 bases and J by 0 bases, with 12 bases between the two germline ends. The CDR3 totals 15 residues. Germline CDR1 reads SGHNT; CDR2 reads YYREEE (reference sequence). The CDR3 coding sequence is TGTGCCAGCACCACCGGGACGCCGAACACCGGGGAGCTGTTTTTT. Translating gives CASTTGTPNTGELFF.

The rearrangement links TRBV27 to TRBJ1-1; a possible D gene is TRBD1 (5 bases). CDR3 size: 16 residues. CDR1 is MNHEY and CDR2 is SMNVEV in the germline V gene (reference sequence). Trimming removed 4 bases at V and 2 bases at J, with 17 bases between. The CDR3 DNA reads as TGTGCCAGCAGTTCAACCTCAGGGCGACCCAACACTGAAGCTTTCTTT. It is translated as CASSSTSGRPNTEAFF.

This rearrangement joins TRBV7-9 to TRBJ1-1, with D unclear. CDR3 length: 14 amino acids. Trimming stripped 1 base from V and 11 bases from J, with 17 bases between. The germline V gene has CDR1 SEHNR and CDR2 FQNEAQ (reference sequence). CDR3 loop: CASSLEEVFLSAFF. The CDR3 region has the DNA TGTGCCAGCAGCTTAGAGGAGGTTTTTCTTTCGGCTTTCTTT.

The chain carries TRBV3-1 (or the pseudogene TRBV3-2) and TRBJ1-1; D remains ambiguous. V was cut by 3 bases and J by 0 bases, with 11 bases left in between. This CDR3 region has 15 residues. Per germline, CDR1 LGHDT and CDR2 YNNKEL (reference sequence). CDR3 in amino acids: CASSQTSGMNTEAFF. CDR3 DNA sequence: TGTGCCAGCAGCCAGACGTCCGGCATGAACACTGAAGCTTTCTTT.

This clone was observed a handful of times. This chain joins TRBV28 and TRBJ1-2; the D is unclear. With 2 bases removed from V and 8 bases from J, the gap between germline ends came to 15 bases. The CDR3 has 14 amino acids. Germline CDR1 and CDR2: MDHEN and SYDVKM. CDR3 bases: TGTGCCAGCAGTTTAGATGCATCGGCAATCGGCTACACCTTC. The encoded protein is CASSLDASAIGYTF.

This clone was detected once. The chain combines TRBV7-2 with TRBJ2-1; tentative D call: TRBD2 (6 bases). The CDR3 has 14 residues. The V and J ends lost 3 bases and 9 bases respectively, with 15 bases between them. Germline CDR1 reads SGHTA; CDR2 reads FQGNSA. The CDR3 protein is CASSLARGWSEQFF. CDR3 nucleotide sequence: TGTGCCAGCAGCTTGGCCCGGGGGTGGTCTGAGCAGTTCTTC.

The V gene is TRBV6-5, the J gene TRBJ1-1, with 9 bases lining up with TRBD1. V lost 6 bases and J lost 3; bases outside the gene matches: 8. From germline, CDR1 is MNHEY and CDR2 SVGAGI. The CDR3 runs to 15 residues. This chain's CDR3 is CASRPEQGAYTEAFF. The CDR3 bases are TGTGCCAGCAGACCCGAACAGGGGGCCTACACTGAAGCTTTCTTT.

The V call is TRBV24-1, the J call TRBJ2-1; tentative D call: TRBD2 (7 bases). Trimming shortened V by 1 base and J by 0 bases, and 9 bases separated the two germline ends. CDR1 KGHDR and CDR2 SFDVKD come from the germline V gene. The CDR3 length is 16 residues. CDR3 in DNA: TGTGCCACCAGTGATTTTGGGGGGGCCTCCTACAATGAGCAGTTCTTC. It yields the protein CATSDFGGASYNEQFF.

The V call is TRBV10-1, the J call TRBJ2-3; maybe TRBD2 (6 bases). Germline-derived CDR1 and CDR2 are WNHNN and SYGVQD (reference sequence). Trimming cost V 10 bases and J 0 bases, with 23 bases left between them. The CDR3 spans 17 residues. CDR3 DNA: TGCGCCAACCGACTTCCGGGACTCCGAACTAGCACAGATACGCAGTATTTT. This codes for CANRLPGLRTSTDTQYF.

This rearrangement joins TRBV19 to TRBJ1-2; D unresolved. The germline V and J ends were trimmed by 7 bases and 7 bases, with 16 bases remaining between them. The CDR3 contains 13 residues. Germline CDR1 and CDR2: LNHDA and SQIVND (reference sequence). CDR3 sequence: CASTRRSEGGYTF. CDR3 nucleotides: TGTGCCAGTACTAGAAGGTCGGAGGGTGGCTACACCTTC.

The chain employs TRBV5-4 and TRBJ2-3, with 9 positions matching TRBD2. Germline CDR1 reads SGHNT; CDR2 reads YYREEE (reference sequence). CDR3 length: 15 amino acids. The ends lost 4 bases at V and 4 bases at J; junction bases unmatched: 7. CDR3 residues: CASSPPAGGADTQYF. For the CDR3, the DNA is TGTGCCAGCAGCCCACCAGCGGGAGGTGCAGATACGCAGTATTTT.

The CDR3 loop is CSVKSGSETQYF. The CDR3 coding sequence is TGCAGCGTTAAAAGCGGGAGTGAGACCCAGTACTTC. J is TRBJ2-5 and V is TRBV29-1; 8 bases are a match to TRBD2. J lost 5 bases, V lost 5 bases, and 4 bases had no gene match. The CDR3 spans 12 residues. Germline CDR1 reads SQVTM; CDR2 reads ANQGSEA.

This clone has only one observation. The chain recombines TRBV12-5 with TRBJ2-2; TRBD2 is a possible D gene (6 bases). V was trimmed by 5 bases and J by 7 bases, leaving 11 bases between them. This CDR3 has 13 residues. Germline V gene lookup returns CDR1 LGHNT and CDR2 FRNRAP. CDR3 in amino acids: CASGLLTSGELFF. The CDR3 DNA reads TGTGCTAGTGGTCTCTTGACTAGCGGGGAGCTGTTTTTT. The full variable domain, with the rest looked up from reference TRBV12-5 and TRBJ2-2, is DARVTQTPRHKVTEMGQEVTMRCQPILGHNTVFWYRQTMMQGLELLAYFRNRAPLDDSGMPKDRFSAEMPDATLATLKIQPSEPRDSAVYFCASGLLTSGELFFGEGSRLTVL.

The CDR3 bases are TGCGCCAGCAGCTTTGGGACAGGGGCTGAAGCTTTCTTT. Translating it yields CASSFGTGAEAFF. The chain carries TRBV5-1 and TRBJ1-1; 10 bases are a match to TRBD1. V shed 2 bases and J 6 bases; nucleotides not matched to a gene: 1. The length of the CDR3 is 13 residues. The germline V gene has CDR1 SGHRS and CDR2 YFSETQ.

This CDR3 is CASSLGLGSTDEGYTF. CDR3 bases: TGTGCCAGCAGCTTAGGACTGGGATCCACCGATGAAGGCTACACCTTC. The chain links TRBV7-2 to TRBJ1-2; D unclear. Trimming removed 1 base from V and 8 bases from J, with 20 bases in between. CDR3 size: 16 residues. Germline CDR1 reads SGHTA; CDR2 reads FQGNSA. The complete variable domain, with remaining parts taken from reference TRBV7-2 and TRBJ1-2, reads GAGVSQSPSNKVTEKGKDVELRCDPISGHTALYWYRQSLGQGLEFLIYFQGNSAPDKSGLPSDRFSAERTGGSVSTLTIQRTQQEDSAVYLCASSLGLGSTDEGYTFGSGTRLTVV.

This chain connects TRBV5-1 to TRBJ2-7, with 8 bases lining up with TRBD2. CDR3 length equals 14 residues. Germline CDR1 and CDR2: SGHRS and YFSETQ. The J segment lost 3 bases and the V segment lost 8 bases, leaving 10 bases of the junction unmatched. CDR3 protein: CASRLRTSIYEQYF. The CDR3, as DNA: TGCGCCAGTAGACTCCGGACTAGCATCTACGAGCAGTACTTC.